These 3 T cell receptor beta chains share one sample of origin, sequenced in a study of cytomegalovirus exposure and HLA in healthy donors. It was with 60 Vbeta and 13 Jbeta primers that the PCR ran. Produced via immunoSEQ multiplex PCR; TCRdb's table is partial and in-frame only. The sample includes about 200,000 clones, 70% to 85% of them seen just once. Sequenced: PBMCs. These receptors were collected from a girl aged 2 to 10 in good health and CMV-seronegative.

V gene TRBV6-5 combines with J gene TRBJ2-7; TRBD1 is a possible D gene (5 bases). Germline loops: CDR1 MNHEY, CDR2 SVGAGI. Trimming removed 0 bases at V and 4 bases at J, with 13 bases between. The CDR3 sequence is 15 residues long. This chain's CDR3 is CASSYSGQLTYEQYF. DNA for the CDR3: TGTGCCAGCAGTTACTCGGGGCAGCTTACGTACGAGCAGTACTTC.

The chain employs TRBV27 and TRBJ2-3; D perhaps matches TRBD1 (5 bases). This CDR3 comprises 13 residues. CDR1 MNHEY and CDR2 SMNVEV come from the germline V gene (reference sequence). The V end was cut by 3 bases, the J end by 9 bases, with 13 bases between. CDR3: CASSFPRAGTQYF. For the CDR3, the DNA is TGTGCCAGCAGTTTCCCTAGGGCAGGGACGCAGTATTTT.

This chain uses TRBV27 with TRBJ1-2; 8 bases are a match to TRBD1. This CDR3 comprises 12 residues. From germline, CDR1 is MNHEY and CDR2 SMNVEV (reference sequence). Trimming removed 10 bases from V and 4 bases from J; junction bases left unmatched: 5. The CDR3 DNA reads as TGTGCCACCTGGACAGGGCTCTATGGCTACACCTTC. Translating gives CATWTGLYGYTF.